The entry below describes one TCR beta chain. The same CDR3 also results from other DNA sequences found in this sample. The CDR3 loop spans 16 amino acids. Germline V gene sequence: CDR1 SEHNR, CDR2 FQNEAQ (reference sequence). V lost 1 base, J lost 0 bases, and 9 bases lay in between. Assay execution proceeded at the deep level. The input for sorted-subset replicate PCRs was 200 to 250 ng DNA, 25,000 to 35,000 T cell genomes. The assay was immunoSEQ multiplex PCR, and TCRdb's table has in-frame clones only and misses some. The sample lists about 1,500,000 clones; around 97% were seen once. This entry belongs to a study of shared clonotypes between healthy human individuals.

V and J are TRBV7-9 and TRBJ2-2; possibly TRBD2 for D (5 bases). This sequence was found in a man between 25 and 39 years old in good health. Sequencing was performed on naive CD4+ T cells sorted from blood. The subset was: CD45RA+ positively selected. The CDR3 DNA is TGTGCCAGCAGCTTAGGTCTAGCAGCGAACACCGGGGAGCTGTTTTTT. Translated, it gives CASSLGLAANTGELFF.